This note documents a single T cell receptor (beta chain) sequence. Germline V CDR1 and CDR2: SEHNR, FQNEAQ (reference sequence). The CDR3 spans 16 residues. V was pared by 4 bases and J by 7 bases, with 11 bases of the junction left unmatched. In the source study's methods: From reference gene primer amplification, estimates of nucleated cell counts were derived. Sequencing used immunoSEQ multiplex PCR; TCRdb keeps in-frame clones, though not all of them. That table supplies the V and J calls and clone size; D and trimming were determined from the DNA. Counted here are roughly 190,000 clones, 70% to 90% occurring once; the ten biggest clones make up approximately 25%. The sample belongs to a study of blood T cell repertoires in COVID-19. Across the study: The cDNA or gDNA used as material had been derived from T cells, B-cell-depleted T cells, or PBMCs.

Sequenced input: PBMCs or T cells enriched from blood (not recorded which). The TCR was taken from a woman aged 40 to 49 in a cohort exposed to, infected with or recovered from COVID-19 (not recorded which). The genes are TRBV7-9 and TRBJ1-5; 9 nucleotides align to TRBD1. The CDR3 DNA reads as TGTGCCAGCAGCTCCGCTACAGGGGGCGCTGGACAGCCCCAGCATTTT. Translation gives CASSSATGGAGQPQHF.